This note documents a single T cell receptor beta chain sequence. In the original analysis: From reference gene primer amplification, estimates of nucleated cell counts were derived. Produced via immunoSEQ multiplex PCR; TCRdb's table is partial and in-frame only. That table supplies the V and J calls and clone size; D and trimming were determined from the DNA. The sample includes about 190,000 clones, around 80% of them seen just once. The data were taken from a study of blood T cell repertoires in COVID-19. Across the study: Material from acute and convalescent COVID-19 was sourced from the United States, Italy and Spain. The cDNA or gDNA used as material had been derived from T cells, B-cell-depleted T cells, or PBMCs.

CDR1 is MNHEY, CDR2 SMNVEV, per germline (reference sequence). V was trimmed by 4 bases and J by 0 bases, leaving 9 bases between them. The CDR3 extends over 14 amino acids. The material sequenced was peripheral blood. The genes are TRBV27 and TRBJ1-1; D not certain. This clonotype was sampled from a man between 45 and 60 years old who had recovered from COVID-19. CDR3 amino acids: CASSSWALNTEAFF. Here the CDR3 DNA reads TGTGCCAGCAGTTCTTGGGCCTTGAACACTGAAGCTTTCTTT.